A selection of T cell receptor beta chains follows, all from one sample in a study of control samples from healthy donors and cancer patients. The method was immunoSEQ multiplex PCR; TCRdb's version includes in-frame clones alone and lacks a portion of them. The sample contains about 190,000 clones, over 80% of which appear only once. Sequenced: blood. Receptor source: a man aged 18 to 35 in good health. CDR3s include the opening cysteine and the closing phenylalanine or tryptophan. The D gene is left open where the match is weak. Expanded clones get a size class; other rows say once, few or many, or leave the size out.

D	size	V	J	DNA	CDR3
-	-	TRBV5-8	TRBJ2-6	TGTGCCAGCAGCTTGGTGGATGCTGGGGCCAACGTCCTGACTTTC	CASSLVDAGANVLTF
-	few	TRBV28	TRBJ2-5	TGTGCCAGCAGTCCCAGGGTGGGAGAGACCCAGTACTTC	CASSPRVGETQYF
TRBD1	-	TRBV6-2/TRBV6-3	TRBJ2-6	TGTGCCAGCAGTCCCTTGACAGGGAGCTCTGGGGCCAACGTCCTGACTTTC	CASSPLTGSSGANVLTF
TRBD1	-	TRBV7-9	TRBJ2-4	TGTGCCAGCAGCTTGGGACAGGGGGCCCTAGCCAAAAACATTCAGTACTTC	CASSLGQGALAKNIQYF
TRBD1	-	TRBV28	TRBJ2-7	TGTGCCAGCAGAATAGACAGGGGCCCCTACGAGCAGTACTTC	CASRIDRGPYEQYF
-	once	TRBV7-2	TRBJ2-5	TGTGCCAGCAGCCTCAGGGGGGGGAAAGAGACCCAGTACTTC	CASSLRGGKETQYF
-	-	TRBV23-1	TRBJ2-7	TGCGCCAGCAGTCTTCCTCCGGATTACGAGCAGTACTTC	CASSLPPDYEQYF
TRBD2	-	TRBV2	TRBJ2-3	TGTGCCAGCCCTAGCGGGGATCGAACAGATACGCAGTATTTT	CASPSGDRTDTQYF
-	-	TRBV11-1	TRBJ1-1	TGTGCCAGCAGCTTAGGCCCGGTAAACACTGAAGCTTTCTTT	CASSLGPVNTEAFF
-	few	TRBV18	TRBJ2-1	TGTGCCAGCTCACTGCAGGCGAGTACCAATGAGCAGTTCTTC	CASSLQASTNEQFF
-	-	TRBV5-1	TRBJ1-3	TGCGCCAGCAGCCCGGACCTTCCCTCTGGAAACACCATATATTTT	CASSPDLPSGNTIYF
-	-	TRBV5-4	TRBJ2-2	TGTGCCAGCAGCTCCGGAGGGGTTGCCGGGGAGCTGTTTTTT	CASSSGGVAGELFF
TRBD2	-	TRBV18	TRBJ2-5	TGTGCCAGCTCACCAACCCTAGCGGGGGCCGGGGAGACCCAGTACTTC	CASSPTLAGAGETQYF
-	-	TRBV5-1	TRBJ1-4	TGCGCCAGCAGCCTGAAAGAACTCGTCGACGGAAATGAAAAACTGTTTTTT	CASSLKELVDGNEKLFF
-	-	TRBV4-1	TRBJ2-2	TGCGCCAGCAGCCAAGATGCTCGCAGAAACACCGGGGAGCTGTTTTTT	CASSQDARRNTGELFF
-	-	TRBV5-6	TRBJ1-2	TGTGCCAGCGGAATTTTTATGAGCTATGGCTACACCTTC	CASGIFMSYGYTF
-	once	TRBV7-9	TRBJ2-1	TGTGCCAGCAGCTTAGTGGGGAAGCCCTACAATGAGCAGTTCTTC	CASSLVGKPYNEQFF
-	few	TRBV19	TRBJ2-3	TGTGCCAGTAAAGCGGCCTCCTCGCTAGATACGCAGTATTTT	CASKAASSLDTQYF
TRBD1	-	TRBV7-3	TRBJ1-2	TGTGCCAGCAGCGACAGGGAGCCTCTAGGCGCTTATGGCTACACCTTC	CASSDREPLGAYGYTF
-	-	TRBV12-5	TRBJ2-1	TGTGCTAGTGGTCTCTCAGAAGGACGGATTTACAATGAGCAGTTCTTC	CASGLSEGRIYNEQFF
-	once	TRBV5-4	TRBJ1-5	TGTGCCAGCAGCTTGGGTGGGGAGATGGGCAATCAGCCCCAGCATTTT	CASSLGGEMGNQPQHF
TRBD1	-	TRBV13	TRBJ1-1	TGTGCCAGCAGCCGTCCCGCATTCTTTACAGGGGGCTCTGAAGCTTTCTTT	CASSRPAFFTGGSEAFF
TRBD1	-	TRBV28	TRBJ1-2	TGTGCCAGCAGTTACCGGACAGGAAGGGGTCGCTTTGGCTACACCTTC	CASSYRTGRGRFGYTF
-	-	TRBV24-1	TRBJ1-2	TGTGCCACCAGTGACCCTGAAGGTCATGGCTACACCTTC	CATSDPEGHGYTF
-	-	TRBV6-5	TRBJ1-6	TGTGCCAGCAGTTACTCGATTAAGTTTTCCCCCCTCCACTTT	CASSYSIKFSPLHF
TRBD2	-	TRBV14	TRBJ2-3	TGTGCCAGCAGCAAGACTAGCGGGGGAAATACGCAGTATTTT	CASSKTSGGNTQYF
TRBD2	-	TRBV9	TRBJ2-2	TGTGCCAGCAGCCTGAGTCTAGCGGGGCGCCGCACCGGGGAGCTGTTTTTT	CASSLSLAGRRTGELFF
TRBD1	-	TRBV19	TRBJ2-7	TGTGCCAGTAGTATAGCACCGGGACAGGGGTACGAGCAGTACTTC	CASSIAPGQGYEQYF
-	-	TRBV29-1	TRBJ1-5	TGCAGCGTGACGAACCAGCTCCGGGCCTTTAATCAGCCCCAGCATTTT	CSVTNQLRAFNQPQHF
-	-	TRBV2	TRBJ1-2	TGTGCCAGCAGTGACAGGGGCGGCGGCTACACCTTC	CASSDRGGGYTF
-	-	TRBV30	TRBJ1-1	TGTGCCTGGAGTGTAGGAGGGGGGGACACTGAAGCTTTCTTT	CAWSVGGGDTEAFF
TRBD2	-	TRBV28	TRBJ2-2	TGTGCCAGCAGTTTTTCGGGGGGGCTCGGCGGGGAGCTGTTTTTT	CASSFSGGLGGELFF
-	-	TRBV25-1	TRBJ1-2	TGTGCCAGCAGTGAATCCGGACAGCCTCTGAACTATGGCTACACCTTC	CASSESGQPLNYGYTF
-	-	TRBV18	TRBJ1-4	TGTGCCAGCTCACCGTCAAACAGGGACGAAAAACTGTTTTTT	CASSPSNRDEKLFF
TRBD1	-	TRBV10-1	TRBJ1-6	TGCGCCAGCAGTGGGGGACAGGAGGATTCACCCCTCCACTTT	CASSGGQEDSPLHF
-	-	TRBV20-1	TRBJ1-2	TGCAGTGCCCCATCCTATGGCTACACCTTC	CSAPSYGYTF
-	-	TRBV15	TRBJ1-4	TGTGCCACCAGCAGACTCTCAACTAATGAAAAACTGTTTTTT	CATSRLSTNEKLFF